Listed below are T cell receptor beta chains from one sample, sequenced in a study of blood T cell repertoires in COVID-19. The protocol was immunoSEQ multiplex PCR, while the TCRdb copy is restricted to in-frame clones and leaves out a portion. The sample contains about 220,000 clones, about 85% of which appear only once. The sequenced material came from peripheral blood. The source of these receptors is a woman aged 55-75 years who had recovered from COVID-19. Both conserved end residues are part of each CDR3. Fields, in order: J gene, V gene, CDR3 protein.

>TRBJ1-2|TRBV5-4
CASSLAAREDYGYTF
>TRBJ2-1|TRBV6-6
CASSFSGRSYNEQFF
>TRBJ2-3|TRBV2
CASSRLAGAATDTQYF
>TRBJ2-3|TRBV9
CASSVVAGFSTDTQYF
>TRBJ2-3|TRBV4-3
CASSQDHWRGESTDTQYF
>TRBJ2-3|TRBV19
CASEGADTQYF
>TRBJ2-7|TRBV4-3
CASSQDSGGPYEQYF
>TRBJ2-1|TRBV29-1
CSVEDPDRKLYNEQFF
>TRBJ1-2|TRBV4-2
CASSPTAGGAYGYTF
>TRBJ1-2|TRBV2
CASSELGANGYTF
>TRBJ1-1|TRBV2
CASRPTGSNTEAFF
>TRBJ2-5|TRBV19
CASSDPGHGQETQYF
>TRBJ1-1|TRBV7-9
CASSPPAGPEAFF
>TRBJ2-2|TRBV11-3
CASSLGAGRGTGELFF
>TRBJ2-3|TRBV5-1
CASSLDGARPDTQYF
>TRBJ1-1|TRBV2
CASRTGSWTEAFF
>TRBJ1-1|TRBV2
CASLRRSVDTEAFF
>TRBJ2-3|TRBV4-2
CASSHFAGGSTDTQYF
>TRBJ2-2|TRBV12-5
CASGWAASAFGGELFF
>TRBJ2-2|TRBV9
CASSVRGASGELFF
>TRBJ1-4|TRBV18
CASSRDRGNEKLFF
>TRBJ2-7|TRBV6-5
CASSSGSTYEQYF
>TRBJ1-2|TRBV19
CASSRRDGYTF
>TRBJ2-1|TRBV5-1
CASSLPRGTGGHEQFF
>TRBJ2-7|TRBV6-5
CASTRQGLHEQYF
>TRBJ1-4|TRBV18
CASSPAGGEKLFF
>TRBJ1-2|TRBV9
CASSVVSTGGRVVGYTF
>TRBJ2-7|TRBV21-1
CASSSRSYEQYF
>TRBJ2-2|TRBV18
CASSAGQGLGELFF
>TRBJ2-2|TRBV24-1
CATSDGRKNTGELFF
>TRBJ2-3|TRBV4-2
CASSQVGLAGGQADTQYF
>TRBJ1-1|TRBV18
CASSPTPGVGNTEAFF
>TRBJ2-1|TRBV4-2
CASSPLLGLAGVNEQFF
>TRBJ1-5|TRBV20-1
CSASRTGKVGQPQHF
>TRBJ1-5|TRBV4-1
CASSHAVGTEQPQHF
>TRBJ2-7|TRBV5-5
CASSPWGGEQYF
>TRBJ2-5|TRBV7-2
CASSTSSGAGETQYF
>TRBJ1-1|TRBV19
CASSIAPGQGNTEAFF
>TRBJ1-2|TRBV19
CASSTRFYGYTF
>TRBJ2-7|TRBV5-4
CASSLRQGSYEQYF
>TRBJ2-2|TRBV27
CASSLPANTGELFF
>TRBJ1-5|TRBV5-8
CASSLRRNQPQHF
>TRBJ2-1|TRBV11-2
CASSLDRAYYNEQFF
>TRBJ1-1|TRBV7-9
CASSLMRAEAFF
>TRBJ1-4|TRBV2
CASRNPTGGREKLFF
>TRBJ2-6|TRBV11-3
CASSPGQGFGANVLTF
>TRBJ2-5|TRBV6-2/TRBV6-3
CASSYRGETQYF
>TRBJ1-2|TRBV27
CASSFFKEVNYGYTF